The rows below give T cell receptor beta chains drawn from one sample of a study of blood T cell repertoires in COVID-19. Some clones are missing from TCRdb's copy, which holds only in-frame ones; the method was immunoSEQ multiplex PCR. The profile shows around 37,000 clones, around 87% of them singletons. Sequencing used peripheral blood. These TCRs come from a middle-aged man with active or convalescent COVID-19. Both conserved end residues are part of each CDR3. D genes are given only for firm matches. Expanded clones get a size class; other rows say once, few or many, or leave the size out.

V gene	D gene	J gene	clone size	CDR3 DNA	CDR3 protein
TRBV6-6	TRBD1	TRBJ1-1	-	TGTGCCAGCAGTTACTCGACAGGGGCGAACACTGAAGCTTTCTTT	CASSYSTGANTEAFF
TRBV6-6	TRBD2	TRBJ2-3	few	TGTGCCAGCAGTTACTGGACTAGCCAAGGCCCAGATACGCAGTATTTT	CASSYWTSQGPDTQYF
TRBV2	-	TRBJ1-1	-	TGTGCCAGCACAACACCTTGGCCCATGAACACTGAAGCTTTCTTT	CASTTPWPMNTEAFF
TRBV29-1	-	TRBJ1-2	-	TGCAGCGTTGAAGATCGATGGACATTAAAATTATATGGCTACACCTTC	CSVEDRWTLKLYGYTF
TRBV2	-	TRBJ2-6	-	TGTGCCAGCAGTGAGTTGGCTAGCTCTGGGGCCAACGTCCTGACTTTC	CASSELASSGANVLTF
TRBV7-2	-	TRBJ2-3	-	TGTGCCAGCAGCTTAGGGGGGGGCGGGCAGTATTTT	CASSLGGGGQYF
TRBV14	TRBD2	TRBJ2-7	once	TGTGCCAGCAGCCACTGGCGGGAGTACTACGAGCAGTACTTC	CASSHWREYYEQYF
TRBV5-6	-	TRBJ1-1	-	TGTGCCAGCAGCTTGGTGGGCAGGGTCGGTGAAGCTTTCTTT	CASSLVGRVGEAFF
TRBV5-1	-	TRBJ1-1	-	TGCGCCAGCAGCTTGGGACCTCCAGGGGATACTGAAGCTTTCTTT	CASSLGPPGDTEAFF
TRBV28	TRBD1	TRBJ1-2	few	TGTGCCAGCAGTAGGACAGGGGTTCCCTATGGCTACACCTTC	CASSRTGVPYGYTF
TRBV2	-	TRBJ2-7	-	TGTGCCAGCAGTGAACTTTTTTACGAGCAGTACTTC	CASSELFYEQYF
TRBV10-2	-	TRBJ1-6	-	TGCGCCAGCAGCGGGGAGAATTCACCCCTCCACTTT	CASSGENSPLHF
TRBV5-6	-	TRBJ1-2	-	TGTGCCAGCAGCTTGGTCAGTAACTATGGCTACACCTTC	CASSLVSNYGYTF
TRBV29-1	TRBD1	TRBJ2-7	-	TGCAGCGTTGGGGAAGGGGGCAGGGGTAGCTCCGAGCAGTACTTC	CSVGEGGRGSSEQYF
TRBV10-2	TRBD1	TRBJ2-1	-	TGCGCCAGCAGTGAGGTACAGGGGCGAGTCAATGAGCAGTTCTTC	CASSEVQGRVNEQFF
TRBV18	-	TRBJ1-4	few	TGTGCCAGCTCCCCCGCCGCCAGGGGCCTTACTAATGAAAAACTGTTTTTT	CASSPAARGLTNEKLFF
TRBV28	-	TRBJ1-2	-	TGTGCCAGCATCCACTGGGGGGGGCGCAGCTATGGCTACACCTTC	CASIHWGGRSYGYTF
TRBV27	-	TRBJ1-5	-	TGTGCCAGCAGTTCGGCAGGGTCGTTTCAAGGTCAGCCCCAGCATTTT	CASSSAGSFQGQPQHF
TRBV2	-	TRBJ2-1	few	TGTGCCAGCAGTGTAACTAGAGACAATGAGCAGTTCTTC	CASSVTRDNEQFF
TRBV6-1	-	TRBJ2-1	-	TGTGCCAGCAGTGAATGGGGGCCCCAGTTCTTC	CASSEWGPQFF
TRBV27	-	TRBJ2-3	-	TGTGCCAGCAGTGACCGCCCGGGACAACCAAACACAGATACGCAGTATTTT	CASSDRPGQPNTDTQYF
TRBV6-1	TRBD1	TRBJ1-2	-	TGTGCCAGCAGTGAAGCCCCGGGACAGCCCTATGGCTACACCTTC	CASSEAPGQPYGYTF
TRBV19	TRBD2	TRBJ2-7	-	TGTGCCAGTAGTTGGTCTAGCGGGAGTTACGAGCAGTACTTC	CASSWSSGSYEQYF
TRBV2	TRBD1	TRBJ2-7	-	TGTGCCAGCAGCGAGGGACAGGGTTCACCGTACGAGCAGTACTTC	CASSEGQGSPYEQYF
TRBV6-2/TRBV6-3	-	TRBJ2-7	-	TGTGCCAGCAGTTATCCTCAACCAGTCATCAGGTCCTACGAGCAGTACTTC	CASSYPQPVIRSYEQYF
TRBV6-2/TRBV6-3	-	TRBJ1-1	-	TGTGCCAGCAGTTCGGTGAACACTGAAGCTTTCTTT	CASSSVNTEAFF
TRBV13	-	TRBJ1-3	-	TGTGCCAGCAGCCCAACCGACAGTGGAGGAAACACCATATATTTT	CASSPTDSGGNTIYF
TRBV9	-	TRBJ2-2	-	TGTGCCAGCAGCGTAGAAGGGGCGACCGGGGAGCTGTTTTTT	CASSVEGATGELFF
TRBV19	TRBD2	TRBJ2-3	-	TGTGCCAGTAGCTCGGGTGGCTCGGGACTAGCGGGTTGGGGCACAGATACGCAGTATTTT	CASSSGGSGLAGWGTDTQYF
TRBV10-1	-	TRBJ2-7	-	TGCGCCAGCAGTGATGCAGGTTCCTACGAGCAGTACTTC	CASSDAGSYEQYF
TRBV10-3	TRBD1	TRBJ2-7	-	TGTGCCATCAGTGGAAGGGGGACAGGTACTCCCTACGAGCAGTACTTC	CAISGRGTGTPYEQYF
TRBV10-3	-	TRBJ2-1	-	TGTGCCATCAAGGCGAGACAGGACAATGAGCAGTTCTTC	CAIKARQDNEQFF
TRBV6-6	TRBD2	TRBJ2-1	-	TGTGCCAGCAGTTACTCTGCTAGCGGGAGCGGCGAGCAGTTCTTC	CASSYSASGSGEQFF
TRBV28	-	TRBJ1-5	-	TGTGCCAGCAGTTTGAGTTTCCCGTCGGGAACAGGCAATCAGCCCCAGCATTTT	CASSLSFPSGTGNQPQHF
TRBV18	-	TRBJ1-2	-	TGTGCCAGCTCACCGTTGAGAAAAGCTAACTATGGCTACACCTTC	CASSPLRKANYGYTF
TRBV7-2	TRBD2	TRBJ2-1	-	TGTGCCAGCAGCTTGGGACTAGCCCCTTCCAATGAGCAGTTCTTC	CASSLGLAPSNEQFF
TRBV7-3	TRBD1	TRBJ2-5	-	TGTGCCAGCAGCTTAGGACAGGGGGAGACCCAGTACTTC	CASSLGQGETQYF
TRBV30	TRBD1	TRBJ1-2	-	TGTGCCTGGCAAGGGGTACGCACAGGGGGCGAGTCTGGCTACACCTTC	CAWQGVRTGGESGYTF
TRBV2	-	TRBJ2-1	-	TGTGCCAGCAGGGAGAGGCAGTGGACAGTTGTGTCCGGTGGGGAGCAGTTCTTC	CASRERQWTVVSGGEQFF
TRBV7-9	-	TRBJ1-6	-	TGTGCCAGCAGCTTATTAGAGGATTCACCCCTCCACTTT	CASSLLEDSPLHF
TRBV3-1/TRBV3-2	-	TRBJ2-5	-	TGTGCCAGCGGGGGCGGGAGTTCGAGTGAGACCCAGTACTTC	CASGGGSSSETQYF
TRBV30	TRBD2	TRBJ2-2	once	TGTGCCTGGAGTGTATTTACAGCGGGAGTTACCGGGGAGCTGTTTTTT	CAWSVFTAGVTGELFF
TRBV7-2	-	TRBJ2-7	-	TGTGCCAGCACCGCTCAGGGGGGAGCGGGCGAGCAGTACTTC	CASTAQGGAGEQYF
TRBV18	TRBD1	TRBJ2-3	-	TGTGCCAGCTCGCAGCAAGTGAAGGGGGCTTTAGTAAACGTTGATACGCAGTATTTT	CASSQQVKGALVNVDTQYF
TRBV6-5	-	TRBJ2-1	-	TGTGCCAGCAGTTTAACTGACAGCAGCTCCTACAATGAGCAGTTCTTC	CASSLTDSSSYNEQFF
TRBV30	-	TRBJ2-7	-	TGTGCCTGGAGGCCCCGGGACTTGCCCTACGAGCAGTACTTC	CAWRPRDLPYEQYF
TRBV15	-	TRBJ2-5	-	TGTGCCACCAGCAGGAGGACAGCTTTCCAAGAGACCCAGTACTTC	CATSRRTAFQETQYF
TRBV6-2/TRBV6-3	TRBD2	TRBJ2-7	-	TGTGCCAGCAGTACACCAACCGGGACTAGCGGCTTCTCCTACGAGCAGTACTTC	CASSTPTGTSGFSYEQYF
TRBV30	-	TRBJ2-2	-	TGTGCCTGGAGGCCTTCCGCGGAGGGTGGGGAGCTGTTTTTT	CAWRPSAEGGELFF